This is a list of T cell receptor beta chains from one sample in a study of T cells in Graves' hyperthyroidism and ophthalmopathy. TCRdb re-derived calls from the multiplex PCR reads in MiXCR, one entry per CDR3 protein. This table holds around 210,000 distinct CDR3 sequences, 17% found once. The sample comprised blood. Every receptor here comes from a woman between 50 and 59 years old with Graves' hyperthyroidism. CDR3s include the opening cysteine and the closing phenylalanine or tryptophan. The D gene is left open where the match is weak. The size of a clone is reported for some rows only, either as once, few or many, or as a class for expanded clones.

size	J	V	D	CDR3	DNA
many	TRBJ1-1	TRBV28	TRBD1	CASSIRQGPILAFF	TGTGCCAGCAGTATCAGACAGGGGCCAATTTTGGCTTTCTTT
NA	TRBJ2-5	TRBV10-3	TRBD1	CATMDRGLAETQYF	TGTGCCACCATGGACAGGGGGCTCGCAGAGACCCAGTACTTC
NA	TRBJ2-1	TRBV5-8	TRBD2	CASSPREGDISYNEQFF	TGTGCCAGCAGCCCGCGGGAGGGGGACATCTCCTACAATGAGCAGTTCTTC
many	TRBJ2-3	TRBV7-3	TRBD2	CASSNSGRGTDTQYF	TGTGCCAGCAGCAATAGCGGGAGGGGAACAGATACGCAGTATTTT
NA	TRBJ2-2	TRBV12-3/TRBV12-4	NA	CASSPGTYGAGELFF	TGTGCCAGCAGTCCAGGGACGTACGGGGCCGGGGAGCTGTTTTTT
many	TRBJ1-5	TRBV20-1	NA	CSARDRAGGQPQHF	TGCAGTGCTAGAGATAGGGCTGGGGGTCAGCCCCAGCATTTT
many	TRBJ2-7	TRBV28	NA	CASSLESGWQYF	TGTGCCAGCAGTTTGGAGAGTGGGTGGCAGTACTTC
many	TRBJ2-7	TRBV27	NA	CASRGLLAEQYF	TGTGCCAGCAGGGGCCTTCTTGCCGAGCAGTACTTC
many	TRBJ2-7	TRBV5-1	NA	CASSLDPSSGYEQYF	TGCGCCAGCAGCCTTGATCCTAGCTCTGGCTACGAGCAGTACTTC
many	TRBJ1-4	TRBV30	NA	CAWNRGGNEKLFF	TGTGCCTGGAATCGGGGGGGTAATGAAAAACTGTTTTTT
many	TRBJ1-1	TRBV18	TRBD1	CASSGQANTEAFF	TGTGCCAGCTCAGGACAGGCGAACACTGAAGCTTTCTTT